This T cell receptor (beta chain) was recovered during a study of beta chain features in type 1 diabetes. Background on the study: Age, gender and cell yields were alike across patients and healthy donors.

This clone was observed a handful of times. Deletions cut 4 bases from V and 6 bases from J, with 13 bases between. The CDR3 spans 14 residues. Germline loops: CDR1 SGDLS, CDR2 YYNGEE. Expressed TCRB transcripts were sequenced after all isolated RNA was converted to cDNA. Using immunoSEQ multiplex PCR, the repertoire was profiled, and TCRdb retains in-frame clones only, with some absent. The sample includes hundreds of thousands of clones, approximately 11% of them seen just once. The receptor was isolated from a woman aged 25 to 45 in good health. The chain carries TRBV9 and TRBJ2-2; tentative D call: TRBD1 (5 bases). The source material was naive CD4+ T cells from blood. The CDR3 coding sequence is TGTGCCAGCAGCCCTAACCAGGGCGCCGGGGAGCTGTTTTTT. This sequence encodes CASSPNQGAGELFF. Looking up the rest from reference TRBV9 and TRBJ2-2 gives the full variable domain: DSGVTQTPKHLITATGQRVTLRCSPRSGDLSVYWYQQSLDQGLQFLIQYYNGEERAKGNILERFSAQQFPDLHSELNLSSLELGDSALYFCASSPNQGAGELFFGEGSRLTVL.